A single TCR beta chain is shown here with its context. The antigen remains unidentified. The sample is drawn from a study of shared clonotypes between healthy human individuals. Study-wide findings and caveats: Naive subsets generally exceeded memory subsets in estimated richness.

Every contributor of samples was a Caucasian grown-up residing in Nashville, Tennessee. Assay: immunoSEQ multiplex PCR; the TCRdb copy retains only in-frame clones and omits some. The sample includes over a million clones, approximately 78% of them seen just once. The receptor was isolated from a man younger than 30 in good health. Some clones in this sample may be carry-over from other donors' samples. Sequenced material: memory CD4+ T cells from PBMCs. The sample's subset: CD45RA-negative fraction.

The CDR3 region is CASSQRGAWTEAFF. The CDR3 DNA reads as TGTGCCAGCAGCCAACGAGGGGCGTGGACTGAAGCTTTCTTT. The chain carries TRBV14 and TRBJ1-1; D possibly corresponds to TRBD1 (5 bases). Trimming shortened V by 2 bases and J by 5 bases, and 12 bases separated the two germline ends. This CDR3 spans 14 amino acids. Germline V gives CDR1 SGHDN, CDR2 FVKESK.